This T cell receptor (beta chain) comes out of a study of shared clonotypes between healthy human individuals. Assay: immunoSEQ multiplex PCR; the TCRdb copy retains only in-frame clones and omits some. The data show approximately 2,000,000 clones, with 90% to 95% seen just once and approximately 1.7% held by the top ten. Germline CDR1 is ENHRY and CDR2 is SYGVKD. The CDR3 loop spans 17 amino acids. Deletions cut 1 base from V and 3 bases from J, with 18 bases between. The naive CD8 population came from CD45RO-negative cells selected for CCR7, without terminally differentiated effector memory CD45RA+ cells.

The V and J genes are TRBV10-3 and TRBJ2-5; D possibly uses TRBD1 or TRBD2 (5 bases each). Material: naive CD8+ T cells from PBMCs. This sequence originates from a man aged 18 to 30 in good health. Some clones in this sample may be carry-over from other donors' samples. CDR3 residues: CAISEFPGQRTKETQYF. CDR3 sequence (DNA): TGTGCCATCAGTGAGTTTCCGGGGCAGCGGACCAAAGAGACCCAGTACTTC.